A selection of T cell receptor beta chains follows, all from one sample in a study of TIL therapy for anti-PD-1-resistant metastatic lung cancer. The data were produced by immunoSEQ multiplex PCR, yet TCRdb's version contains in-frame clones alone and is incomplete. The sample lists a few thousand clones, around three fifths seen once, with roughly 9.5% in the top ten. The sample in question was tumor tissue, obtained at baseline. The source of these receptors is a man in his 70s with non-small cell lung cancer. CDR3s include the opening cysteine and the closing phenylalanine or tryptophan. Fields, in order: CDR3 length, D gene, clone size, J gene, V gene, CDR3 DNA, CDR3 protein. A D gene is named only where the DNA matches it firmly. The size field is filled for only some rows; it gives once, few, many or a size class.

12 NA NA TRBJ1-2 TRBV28 TGTGCCAGCAGTCCTACCACCTATGGCTACACCTTC CASSPTTYGYTF
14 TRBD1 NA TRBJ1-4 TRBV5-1 TGCGCCAGCAGCGACGGGACAGGGATCGAAAAACTGTTTTTT CASSDGTGIEKLFF
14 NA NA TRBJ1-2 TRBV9 TGTGCCAGCAGCTCAGGGGAGAAACGCTATGGCTACACCTTC CASSSGEKRYGYTF
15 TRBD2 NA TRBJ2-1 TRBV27 TGTGCCAGCAGTCCGGGACTAGCGGGAGGAAATGAGCAGTTCTTC CASSPGLAGGNEQFF
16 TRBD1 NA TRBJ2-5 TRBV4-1 TGCGCCAGCAGCCCATCAGGACAGGGAATTTTAGAGACCCAGTACTTC CASSPSGQGILETQYF
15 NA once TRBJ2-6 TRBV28 TGTGCCAGCACCGGTTCTAAGTCTGGGGCCAACGTCCTGACTTTC CASTGSKSGANVLTF
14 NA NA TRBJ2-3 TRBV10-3 TGTGCCATCAGTGTGGGGGGAAGCACAGATACGCAGTATTTT CAISVGGSTDTQYF
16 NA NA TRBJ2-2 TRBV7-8 TGTGCCAGCAGCTCCCAGCGGATACGGGACGCCGGGGAGCTGTTTTTT CASSSQRIRDAGELFF
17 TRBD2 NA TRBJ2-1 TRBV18 TGTGCCAGCTCACCTTGGGGCGGGCGGGGGACCTACAATGAGCAGTTCTTC CASSPWGGRGTYNEQFF
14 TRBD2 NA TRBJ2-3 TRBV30 TGTGCCTGGAGTCCTGGACTAGTAGCAGATACGCAGTATTTT CAWSPGLVADTQYF
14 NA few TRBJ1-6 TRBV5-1 TGCGCCAGCAGCCTCGGCACAGCTAATTCACCCCTCCACTTT CASSLGTANSPLHF
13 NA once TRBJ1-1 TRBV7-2 TGTGCCAGCCGGGTACAGGTGAACACTGAAGCTTTCTTT CASRVQVNTEAFF
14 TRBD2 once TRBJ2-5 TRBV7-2 TGTGCCAGCAGCCGCGGGGGGGGCCAGGAGACCCAGTACTTC CASSRGGGQETQYF